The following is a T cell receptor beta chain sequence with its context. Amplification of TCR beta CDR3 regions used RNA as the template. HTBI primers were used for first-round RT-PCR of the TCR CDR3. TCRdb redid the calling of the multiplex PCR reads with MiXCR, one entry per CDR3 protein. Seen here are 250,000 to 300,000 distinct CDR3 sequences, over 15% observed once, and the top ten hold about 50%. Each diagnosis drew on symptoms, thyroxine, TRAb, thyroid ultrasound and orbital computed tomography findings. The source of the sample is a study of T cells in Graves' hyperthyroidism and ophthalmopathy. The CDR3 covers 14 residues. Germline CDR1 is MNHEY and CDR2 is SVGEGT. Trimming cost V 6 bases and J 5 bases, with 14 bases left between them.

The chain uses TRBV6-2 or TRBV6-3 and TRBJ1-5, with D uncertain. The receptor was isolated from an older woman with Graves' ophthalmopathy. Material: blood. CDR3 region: CASSARRRDQPQHF. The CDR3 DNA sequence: TGTGCCAGCAGCGCGCGGAGACGGGATCAGCCCCAGCATTTT.